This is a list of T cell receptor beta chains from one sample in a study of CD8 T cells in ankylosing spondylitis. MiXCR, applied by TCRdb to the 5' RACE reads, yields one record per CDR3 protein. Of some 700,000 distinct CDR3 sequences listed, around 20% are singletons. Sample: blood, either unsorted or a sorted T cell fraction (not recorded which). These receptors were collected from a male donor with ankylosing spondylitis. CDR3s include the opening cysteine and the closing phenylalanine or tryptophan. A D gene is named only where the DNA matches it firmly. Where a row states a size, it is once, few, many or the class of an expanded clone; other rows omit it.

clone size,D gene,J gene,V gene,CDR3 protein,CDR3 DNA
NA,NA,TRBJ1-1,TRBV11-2,CASSSSRDTEAFF,TGTGCCAGCAGCTCCTCCCGGGACACTGAAGCTTTCTTT
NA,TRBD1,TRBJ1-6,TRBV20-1,CSARDGGQGTYNSPLHF,TGCAGTGCTAGAGATGGGGGACAGGGGACCTATAATTCACCCCTCCACTTT
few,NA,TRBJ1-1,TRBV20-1,CSASENRQMNTEAFF,TGCAGTGCTAGTGAAAACAGACAGATGAACACTGAAGCTTTCTTT
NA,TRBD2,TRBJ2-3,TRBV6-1,CASSEGGGGGADTQYF,TGTGCCAGCAGTGAAGGGGGCGGGGGGGGCGCAGATACGCAGTATTTT
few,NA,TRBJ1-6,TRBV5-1,CASGPNGGRNSPLHF,TGCGCCAGCGGCCCGAACGGGGGTCGTAATTCACCCCTCCACTTT
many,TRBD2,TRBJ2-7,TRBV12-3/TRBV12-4,CASSSTSGSSYEQYF,TGTGCCAGCAGTTCCACTAGCGGAAGCTCCTACGAGCAGTACTTC
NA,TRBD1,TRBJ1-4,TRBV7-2,CASSQQGKREKLFF,TGTGCCAGCAGCCAACAGGGGAAGAGAGAAAAACTGTTTTTT
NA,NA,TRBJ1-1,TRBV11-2,CASSPSGGGSVMNTEAFF,TGTGCCAGCAGCCCATCTGGTGGTGGGAGCGTAATGAACACTGAAGCTTTCTTT
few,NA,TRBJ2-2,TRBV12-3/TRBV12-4,CASSRSGTNTGELFF,TGTGCCAGCAGTCGTAGCGGTACGAACACCGGGGAGCTGTTTTTT
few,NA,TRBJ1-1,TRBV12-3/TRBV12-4,CASSLFRPGTEAFF,TGTGCCAGCAGTTTATTCCGGCCGGGCACTGAAGCTTTCTTT
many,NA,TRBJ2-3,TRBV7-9,CASSPPTTWDTQYF,TGTGCCAGCAGCCCACCCACGACCTGGGATACGCAGTATTTT
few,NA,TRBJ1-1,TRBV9,CASSASGAMNTEAFF,TGTGCCAGCAGTGCTTCAGGGGCAATGAACACTGAAGCTTTCTTT
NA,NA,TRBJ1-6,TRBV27,CASSPGTPAGYSPLHF,TGTGCCAGCAGTCCAGGGACACCGGCAGGGTATTCACCCCTCCACTTT
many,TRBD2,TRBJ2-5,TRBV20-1,CSAGSGTSRETQYF,TGCAGTGCTGGGTCCGGGACTAGCAGGGAGACCCAGTACTTC
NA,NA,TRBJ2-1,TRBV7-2,CASSLSGKYNEQFF,TGTGCCAGCAGCTTGAGTGGGAAGTACAATGAGCAGTTCTTC
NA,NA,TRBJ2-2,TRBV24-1,CATSEPRDHTGELFF,TGTGCCACCAGTGAGCCCCGGGACCATACCGGGGAGCTGTTTTTT
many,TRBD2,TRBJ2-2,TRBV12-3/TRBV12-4,CASSASGRKDGELFF,TGTGCCAGCAGCGCCAGCGGGAGAAAAGACGGGGAGCTGTTTTTT
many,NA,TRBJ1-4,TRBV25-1,CASSERRATNEKLFF,TGTGCCAGCAGTGAACGGCGTGCAACTAATGAAAAACTGTTTTTT
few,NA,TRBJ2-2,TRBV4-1,CASSREPGHNLNTGELFF,TGCGCCAGCAGCCGTGAACCGGGACACAACCTGAACACCGGGGAGCTGTTTTTT
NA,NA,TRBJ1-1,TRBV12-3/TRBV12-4,CASTHGDSPTSFF,TGTGCCAGCACCCACGGGGACTCCCCAACATCTTTCTTT
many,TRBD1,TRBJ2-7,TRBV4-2,CASSHDAGQAVREQYF,TGTGCCAGCAGCCATGACGCGGGACAGGCGGTACGTGAGCAGTACTTC
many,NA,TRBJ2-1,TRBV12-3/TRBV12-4,CASSLGTSNEQFF,TGTGCCAGCAGTCTCGGGACCAGCAATGAGCAGTTCTTC
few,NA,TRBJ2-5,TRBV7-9,CASSLGIWETQYF,TGTGCCAGCAGCTTAGGGATTTGGGAGACCCAGTACTTC
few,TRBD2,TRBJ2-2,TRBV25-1,CASSEGGRTSGSLEMTGELFF,TGTGCCAGCAGTGAAGGGGGCAGGACTAGCGGGAGTTTAGAAATGACCGGGGAGCTGTTTTTT
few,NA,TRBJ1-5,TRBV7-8,CASSPQGRGNQPQHF,TGTGCCAGCAGCCCGCAGGGTAGGGGCAATCAGCCCCAGCATTTT
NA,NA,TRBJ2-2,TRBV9,CASSAKAGELFF,TGTGCCAGCAGCGCAAAAGCCGGGGAGCTGTTTTTT
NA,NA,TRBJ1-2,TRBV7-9,CASSSGALSVDYGYTF,TGTGCCAGCAGCTCGGGGGCCCTGTCGGTGGACTATGGCTACACCTTC
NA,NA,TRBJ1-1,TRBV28,CASSLRFATEVNTEAFF,TGTGCCAGCAGTTTACGATTTGCTACCGAAGTGAACACTGAAGCTTTCTTT
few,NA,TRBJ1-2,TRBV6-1,CASRTRDIGYTF,TGTGCCAGCCGTACCAGGGATATCGGCTACACCTTC
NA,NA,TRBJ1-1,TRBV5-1,CASSYTRTWDTEAFF,TGCGCCAGCAGCTATACTCGGACCTGGGACACTGAAGCTTTCTTT
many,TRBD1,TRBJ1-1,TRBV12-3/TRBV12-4,CASSVGQGKAFF,TGTGCCAGCAGCGTTGGACAGGGCAAAGCTTTCTTT
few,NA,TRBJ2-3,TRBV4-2,CASSQDSGAEGTDTQYF,TGTGCCAGCAGCCAAGATAGTGGTGCGGAGGGAACAGATACGCAGTATTTT
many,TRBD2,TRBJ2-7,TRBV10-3,CAISGLAGAYEQYF,TGTGCCATCAGTGGACTAGCGGGGGCCTACGAGCAGTACTTC